The 30 T cell receptor beta chains below come from one sample, sequenced in a study of T cell responses to AZD1222 COVID-19 vaccine. The repertoire was sequenced with immunoSEQ multiplex PCR; TCRdb's copy has only in-frame clones and lacks some. The sample lists 72,000 or so clones; about 89% were seen once. The source material was peripheral blood, sampled 28 days after the second AZD1222 dose. These receptors were obtained from an adult who received the AZD1222 COVID-19 vaccine.

This clone was found once. The chain joins TRBV10-3 to TRBJ1-1, with a tentative D call TRBD1 (6 bases). Germline CDR1 is ENHRY and CDR2 is SYGVKD. This CDR3 region has 11 residues. V was trimmed by 7 bases and J by 11 bases, leaving 14 bases between them. CDR3 bases: TGTGCCATCAAGTTAGGGGGTGAGGCTTTCTTT. This gives the protein CAIKLGGEAFF.

This chain links TRBV9 with TRBJ1-1; unclear D gene. The germline V gene encodes CDR1 SGDLS and CDR2 YYNGEE. V lost 4 bases and J lost 1, with 14 bases in between. The CDR3 length is 15 residues. The CDR3 reads CASSPRWGSNTEAFF. The CDR3, as DNA: TGTGCCAGCAGCCCCCGGTGGGGATCGAACACTGAAGCTTTCTTT.

The chain uses TRBV14 and TRBJ2-6; TRBD2 might be the D (6 bases). The V and J ends lost 1 base and 4 bases respectively, with 14 bases between them. This CDR3 contains 17 residues. Germline assignment: CDR1 SGHDN and CDR2 FVKESK. CDR3 amino acids: CASSQVYGTSGANVLTF. In DNA, the CDR3 is TGTGCCAGCAGCCAAGTATACGGGACTTCGGGGGCCAACGTCCTGACTTTC.

The CDR3 bases are TGTGCCAGCAGACGACAGGGGGCGGGAACCGGGGAGCTGTTTTTT. Protein sequence: CASRRQGAGTGELFF. V is TRBV28 and J is TRBJ2-2; TRBD1 aligns across 10 bases. Looked up from germline, CDR1 is MDHEN and CDR2 is SYDVKM. The V segment lost 6 bases and the J segment 5 bases; nucleotides outside the gene matches: 6. CDR3 size: 15 residues.

The chain links TRBV11-2 to TRBJ2-1; D is possibly TRBD2 (6 bases). Germline V gene sequence: CDR1 SGHAT, CDR2 FQNNGV. Trimming took 8 bases from V and 8 from J, leaving 16 bases between them. CDR3 length: 13 amino acids. The CDR3 is CASGIGGMDEQFF. The CDR3, as DNA: TGTGCCAGCGGGATTGGGGGGATGGATGAGCAGTTCTTC.

The chain recombines TRBV21-1 with TRBJ2-5; TRBD1 is the table's D call, not checked against the DNA. TRBV21-1 has pseudogene status. The CDR3 is 13 residues long. CDR3 nucleotides: TGTGCCAGCAGGGGCGGCAGGGGGGAGACCCAGTACTTC. It encodes CASRGGRGETQYF.

The chain has TRBV6-5 and TRBJ1-6; D unresolved. Looked up from germline, CDR1 is MNHEY and CDR2 is SVGAGI. The CDR3 covers 13 residues. V was pared by 4 bases and J by 3 bases, with 4 bases between. The CDR3 sequence: CASSSVYNSPLHF. The DNA of the CDR3 is TGTGCCAGCAGTTCGGTCTATAATTCACCCCTCCACTTT.

This chain links TRBV15 with TRBJ2-7; 9 nucleotides match TRBD2. The CDR3 length is 14 residues. Trimming at V came to 6 bases and at J to 3 bases, leaving 6 bases not matched to a gene. Germline V lookup: CDR1 LNHNV, CDR2 YYDKDF (reference sequence). The CDR3 spells CATSGGRAFYEQYF. CDR3 DNA: TGTGCCACCAGTGGCGGGAGGGCTTTCTACGAGCAGTACTTC.

The chain combines TRBV4-2 with TRBJ1-6; no clear D gene. V was cut by 0 bases and J by 7 bases, with 7 bases left in between. Germline lookup yields CDR1 LGHNA and CDR2 YNFKEQ. This CDR3 comprises 14 residues. The CDR3 DNA follows: TGTGCCAGCAGCCAAGATTTAAGAAATTCACCCCTCCACTTT. This encodes CASSQDLRNSPLHF.

This sequence joins TRBV13 and TRBJ1-2, with 7 bases lining up with TRBD1. The trim removed 4 bases at V and 7 bases at J, leaving 9 bases unmatched. The germline V gene encodes CDR1 PRHDT and CDR2 FYEKMQ (reference sequence). The CDR3 has 14 amino acids. The CDR3 DNA reads as TGTGCCAGCAGCTCCACTCGACAGGGAGGTGGCTACACCTTC. Protein sequence: CASSSTRQGGGYTF.

The chain is built from TRBV18 and TRBJ2-7; 15 bases are a match to TRBD2. The CDR3 has 15 residues. Trimming removed 6 bases from V and 4 bases from J; junction bases left unmatched: 4. CDR1 is KGHSH and CDR2 is LQKENI in the germline V gene. The CDR3 protein is CASSSGLAGGYEQYF. The CDR3 nucleotides read TGTGCCAGCTCCTCGGGACTAGCGGGGGGTTACGAGCAGTACTTC.

The genes are TRBV11-2 and TRBJ1-2; D remains unclear. The germline gives CDR1 SGHAT, CDR2 FQNNGV. The CDR3 spans 14 residues. Trimming pared 7 bases from V and 4 bases from J, leaving 16 bases between. CDR3 amino acids: CASTPIAGFYGYTF. CDR3 nucleotides: TGTGCCAGCACCCCCATCGCCGGGTTCTATGGCTACACCTTC.

The rearrangement links TRBV4-1 to TRBJ1-3, with 7 bases aligning to TRBD1. The V gene's germline CDR1 is MGHRA and CDR2 YSYEKL. The CDR3 covers 15 residues. V dropped 5 bases and J dropped 5; count of bases not matched to a gene: 9. The CDR3 is CASSFRQGPRNTIYF. In nucleotides, the CDR3 is TGCGCCAGCAGCTTTAGACAGGGTCCGCGAAACACCATATATTTT.

The chain is built from TRBV7-2 and TRBJ1-6, with 8 bases that match TRBD1. V lost 6 bases, J lost 2 bases, and 9 bases stayed unmatched. CDR3 length: 17 residues. Germline CDR1 reads SGHTA; CDR2 reads FQGNSA. The CDR3 reads CASRSTAGGTYNSPLHF. The CDR3 bases are TGTGCCAGCAGATCAACTGCAGGGGGCACCTATAATTCACCCCTCCACTTT. Full variable domain (remainder filled in from reference TRBV7-2 and TRBJ1-6): GAGVSQSPSNKVTEKGKDVELRCDPISGHTALYWYRQSLGQGLEFLIYFQGNSAPDKSGLPSDRFSAERTGGSVSTLTIQRTQQEDSAVYLCASRSTAGGTYNSPLHFGNGTRLTVT.

The chain joins TRBV4-3 to TRBJ2-1, with 8 positions matching TRBD2. The ends lost 4 bases at V and 8 bases at J; junction bases unmatched: 16. CDR3 length equals 17 residues. Per germline, CDR1 LGHNA and CDR2 YSLEER. The CDR3 spells CASSPSSSGLLKDEQFF. CDR3 DNA sequence: TGCGCCAGCAGCCCGTCCTCTAGCGGGTTGTTAAAGGATGAGCAGTTCTTC.

Regarding this clone: One end of the junction fails to match germline, which may point to a read error. V usage is TRBV6-2 or TRBV6-3 and J usage is TRBJ2-7; TRBD1 might be the D (7 bases). CDR1 is MNHEY and CDR2 is SVGEGT in the germline V gene. The CDR3 length is 14 residues. The CDR3 coding sequence is TGTGCCAGCAGTCACTCAGGGGGGTCCTACGAGCAGTACTTC. This translates into CASSHSGGSYEQYF.

The genes are TRBV6-1 and TRBJ2-5; D not certain. This CDR3 spans 15 amino acids. Germline V lookup: CDR1 MNHNS, CDR2 SASEGT. Trimming removed 3 bases at V and 4 bases at J, with 15 bases between. In DNA form, the CDR3 reads TGTGCCAGCAGTGAGATTTGGGGTGGCCTAGAGACCCAGTACTTC. Its protein is CASSEIWGGLETQYF.

The chain couples TRBV7-3 to TRBJ2-3; D gene ambiguous. Trimming stripped 3 bases from V and 2 bases from J, with 9 bases between. The CDR3 runs to 14 residues. Germline assignment: CDR1 SGHTA and CDR2 FQGTGA. The CDR3 spells CASSLSTLTDTQYF. The CDR3 coding sequence is TGTGCCAGCAGCTTGTCCACTCTCACAGATACGCAGTATTTT.

The J gene is TRBJ1-5, the V gene TRBV19, with D unresolved. This CDR3 is built from 13 residues. Trimming left V 3 bases short and J 1 base short, with 4 bases between. The germline V gene has CDR1 LNHDA and CDR2 SQIVND (reference sequence). CDR3 residues: CASSMGSNQPQHF. Here the CDR3 DNA reads TGTGCCAGTAGTATGGGGAGCAATCAGCCCCAGCATTTT.

V is TRBV5-4 and J is TRBJ2-7; 7 bases are shared with TRBD2. The CDR3 contains 15 residues. Trimming took 0 bases from V and 2 from J; bases not matched to a gene: 5. The germline gives CDR1 SGHNT, CDR2 YYREEE (reference sequence). The CDR3 sequence is CASSLEYGTTYEQYF. CDR3 nucleotide sequence: TGTGCCAGCAGCTTGGAGTACGGGACTACCTACGAGCAGTACTTC.

The J gene is TRBJ1-3, the V gene TRBV4-1, with D tentatively TRBD1 (6 bases). This CDR3 is built from 16 residues. Germline V gene data show CDR1 as MGHRA and CDR2 as YSYEKL. Trimming removed 1 base from V and 4 bases from J, with 14 bases in between. The CDR3 DNA is TGCGCCAGCAGCCAAGTTGGGGGGCATCGGGGAAACACCATATATTTT. Translated, it gives CASSQVGGHRGNTIYF.

This sequence joins TRBV13 and TRBJ2-3; no reliable D call. V lost 0 bases and J lost 2, with 9 bases in between. CDR1 PRHDT and CDR2 FYEKMQ come from the germline V gene (reference sequence). The CDR3 loop spans 15 amino acids. CDR3 residues: CASSLGQAITDTQYF. The CDR3 DNA sequence: TGTGCCAGCAGCTTAGGCCAAGCCATCACAGATACGCAGTATTTT.

The genes are TRBV27 and TRBJ1-1; TRBD1 aligns across 9 bases. Trimming removed 5 bases from V and 4 bases from J; junction bases left unmatched: 8. This CDR3 is 15 amino acids long. Germline V gene lookup returns CDR1 MNHEY and CDR2 SMNVEV (reference sequence). CDR3 region: CASSRDRARGTEAFF. The CDR3 nucleotides are TGTGCCAGCAGTAGGGACAGGGCAAGGGGCACTGAAGCTTTCTTT.

V is TRBV7-6 and J is TRBJ1-3; no reliable D call. Germline V lookup: CDR1 SGHVS, CDR2 FNYEAQ. V shed 8 bases and J shed 4 bases, with 3 bases lying between them. This CDR3 is built from 10 residues. The DNA for the CDR3 is TGTGCCAGCGGAGGAAACACCATATATTTT. It is translated as CASGGNTIYF. Drawing the rest from reference TRBV7-6 and TRBJ1-3, the complete variable domain is GAGVSQSPRYKVTKRGQDVALRCDPISGHVSLYWYRQALGQGPEFLTYFNYEAQQDKSGLPNDRFSAERPEGSISTLTIQRTEQRDSAMYRCASGGNTIYFGEGSWLTVV.

The chain employs TRBV5-1 and TRBJ1-5; D is undetermined. This CDR3 has 13 residues. Germline CDR1 and CDR2: SGHRS and YFSETQ. V lost 0 bases, J lost 5 bases, and 6 bases lay in between. The CDR3 reads CASSLGADQPQHF. CDR3 in DNA: TGCGCCAGCAGCTTGGGTGCAGATCAGCCCCAGCATTTT.

V is TRBV19 and J is TRBJ2-3; 10 bases map to TRBD2. This CDR3 has 16 amino acids. J lost 1 base, V lost 1 base, and 2 bases had no gene match. Germline CDR1 is LNHDA and CDR2 is SQIVND (reference sequence). DNA of the CDR3: TGTGCCAGTAGTATAGTCGGGACTAGCGGCACAGATACGCAGTATTTT. Residues: CASSIVGTSGTDTQYF. The full variable domain, its missing parts supplied by reference TRBV19 and TRBJ2-3, is DGGITQSPKYLFRKEGQNVTLSCEQNLNHDAMYWYRQDPGQGLRLIYYSQIVNDFQKGDIAEGYSVSREKKESFPLTVTSAQKNPTAFYLCASSIVGTSGTDTQYFGPGTRLTVL.

The DNA for the CDR3 is TGTGCCAGCACCAGGGACGAGGTAGCGTCCGCTTTCTTT. Amino acids: CASTRDEVASAFF. The J gene is TRBJ1-1, the V gene TRBV5-5; a weak D match, TRBD1 (5 bases). This CDR3 region has 13 residues. CDR1 is SGHKS and CDR2 is YYEKEE in the germline V gene (reference sequence). With 6 bases removed from V and 11 bases from J, the gap between germline ends came to 20 bases.

The rearrangement links TRBV6-5 to TRBJ2-1; 8 bases are a match to TRBD2. The germline CDR1 and CDR2 sequences are MNHEY and SVGAGI. The V gene end was trimmed by 6 bases and the J gene end by 9 bases; junction bases not matched to a gene: 13. The CDR3 has 15 amino acids. The CDR3 loop reads CASRGSGAGVGEQFF. CDR3 in DNA: TGTGCCAGCAGGGGGAGCGGAGCGGGGGTTGGTGAGCAGTTCTTC.

The CDR3 here is CASIYRGNNQPQHF. In nucleotides, the CDR3 is TGTGCCAGCATTTACAGGGGCAACAATCAGCCCCAGCATTTT. The chain has TRBV21-1 and TRBJ1-5; the listed D gene, TRBD1, was not tested against the DNA. TRBV21-1 is a recognized pseudogene. The CDR3 sequence is 14 residues long.

The V gene is TRBV19, the J gene TRBJ2-7, with D uncertain. This CDR3 region has 12 residues. Trimming pared 8 bases from V and 3 bases from J, leaving 11 bases between. The germline V gene has CDR1 LNHDA and CDR2 SQIVND (reference sequence). CDR3 sequence (DNA): TGTGCCAGTTCTTCTGGCCTCTACGAGCAGTACTTC. It codes for CASSSGLYEQYF.